This entry lists 21 T cell receptor beta chains sequenced from one sample in a study of early T cells in non-severe SARS-CoV-2 infection. TCRdb ran MiXCR on the 5' RACE reads and lists one entry per CDR3 protein. The sample includes about 81,000 distinct CDR3 sequences, less than 8% of them seen just once. The sequencing sample was made of whole blood. Receptor source: an adult who was a healthcare worker with PCR-confirmed SARS-CoV-2 infection or an uninfected control (not recorded which).

This clonotype was seen more than once but under ten times. V and J are TRBV11-2 and TRBJ2-7; a possible D gene is TRBD1 (6 bases). The CDR3 spans 12 residues. CDR1 and CDR2 from the germline V gene are SGHAT and FQNNGV. The V end was cut by 6 bases, the J end by 6 bases, with 12 bases between. CDR3 in DNA: TGTGCCAGCAGTTTGGACAGCAGCGAGCAGTACTTC. Translated, it gives CASSLDSSEQYF.

There are a few counts of this clonotype. This chain connects TRBV5-1 to TRBJ2-2; a weak D match, TRBD2 (6 bases). This CDR3 is built from 15 residues. The germline V and J ends were trimmed by 2 bases and 4 bases, with 12 bases remaining between them. Germline-derived CDR1 and CDR2 are SGHRS and YFSETQ. The CDR3: CASSLRPAGTGELFF. The DNA for the CDR3 is TGCGCCAGCAGCTTAAGACCAGCGGGCACCGGGGAGCTGTTTTTT.

The chain is built from TRBV27 and TRBJ2-3; TRBD2 agrees at 14 bases. Germline CDR1 MNHEY, CDR2 SMNVEV (reference sequence). The V and J ends lost 4 bases and 3 bases, in that order; junction bases with no gene match: 6. The CDR3 runs 17 residues. CDR3: CASSYPRTSGGTDTQYF. For the CDR3, the DNA is TGTGCCAGCAGTTACCCCCGGACTAGCGGGGGGACAGATACGCAGTATTTT.

This clonotype was seen a few times. The chain links TRBV9 to TRBJ2-1, with TRBD1 matching 9 bases. Germline V lookup: CDR1 SGDLS, CDR2 YYNGEE. Trimming cost V 3 bases and J 4 bases; bases outside gene matches: 8. The CDR3 runs 16 residues. This CDR3 is CASSGAKGQGYNEQFF. The CDR3 coding sequence is TGTGCCAGCAGCGGGGCCAAAGGACAGGGGTACAATGAGCAGTTCTTC.

This clonotype was seen only a few times. The chain uses TRBV4-3 and TRBJ2-2; D possibly corresponds to TRBD2 (5 bases). Trimming shortened V by 5 bases and J by 7 bases, and 14 bases separated the two germline ends. Germline V gene lookup returns CDR1 LGHNA and CDR2 YSLEER. This CDR3 has 14 amino acids. CDR3 residues: CASSSRTGIGELFF. CDR3 in DNA: TGCGCCAGCAGCTCCCGAACGGGGATCGGGGAGCTGTTTTTT.

This clonotype has only a few counts. The chain has TRBV12-3 or TRBV12-4 and TRBJ2-7; D ambiguous. Between the trimmed V and J ends, which lost 6 bases and 0 bases, there was a span of 12 bases. This CDR3 has 14 amino acids. The DNA of the CDR3 is TGTGCCAGCAGACTACAATCAAGCTCCTACGAGCAGTACTTC. Translation: CASRLQSSSYEQYF.

This clonotype showed up many times. The rearrangement uses TRBV7-2 and TRBJ2-1; TRBD2 matches at 10 bases. The germline gives CDR1 SGHTA, CDR2 FQGNSA. V dropped 6 bases and J dropped 8; count of bases not matched to a gene: 10. The CDR3 totals 15 residues. The CDR3 DNA is TGTGCCAGCAGACTCCTCGGGACTAGCGATCATGAGCAGTTCTTC. This translates into CASRLLGTSDHEQFF.

The chain couples TRBV6-6 to TRBJ1-2; D uncertain. Trimming shortened V by 6 bases and J by 2 bases, and 16 bases separated the two germline ends. Per germline, CDR1 MNHNY and CDR2 SVGAGI (reference sequence). The CDR3 totals 15 residues. The CDR3 DNA follows: TGTGCCAGCAGAGCGTCGGGAGCGACGAACTATGGCTACACCTTC. Translating it yields CASRASGATNYGYTF.

This sequence joins TRBV9 and TRBJ2-3; 12 nucleotides line up with TRBD2. Per germline, CDR1 SGDLS and CDR2 YYNGEE. There are 17 residues in the CDR3. With V trimmed by 0 bases and J by 3 bases, 5 bases remained unmatched. The CDR3 spells CASSVETSGRRTDTQYF. CDR3 coding DNA: TGTGCCAGCAGCGTAGAAACTAGCGGGAGGAGGACAGATACGCAGTATTTT. Variable domain in full (rest from reference TRBV9 and TRBJ2-3): DSGVTQTPKHLITATGQRVTLRCSPRSGDLSVYWYQQSLDQGLQFLIQYYNGEERAKGNILERFSAQQFPDLHSELNLSSLELGDSALYFCASSVETSGRRTDTQYFGPGTRLTVL.

This clonotype was seen many times. The V and J genes are TRBV30 and TRBJ2-1; D ambiguous. Per germline, CDR1 GTSNPN and CDR2 SVGIG (reference sequence). The CDR3 is 11 amino acids. The V end lost 2 bases, the J end lost 9 bases, and 8 bases lay between the germline ends. For the CDR3, the DNA is TGTGCCTGGAGTCCAGGCGGTGAGCAGTTCTTC. It encodes CAWSPGGEQFF.

Ten or more counts support this clonotype. The CDR3 DNA sequence: TGTGCCAGCAGCGTAGCAGGGGGCTATGGCTACACCTTC. This translates into CASSVAGGYGYTF. The chain uses TRBV9 and TRBJ1-2; 7 positions match TRBD1. Germline CDR1 SGDLS, CDR2 YYNGEE. The trim removed 0 bases at V and 4 bases at J, leaving 0 bases unmatched. The CDR3 has 13 residues. Full variable domain (rest looked up from reference TRBV9 and TRBJ1-2): DSGVTQTPKHLITATGQRVTLRCSPRSGDLSVYWYQQSLDQGLQFLIQYYNGEERAKGNILERFSAQQFPDLHSELNLSSLELGDSALYFCASSVAGGYGYTFGSGTRLTVV.

The chain recombines TRBV3-1 with TRBJ1-1, with TRBD1 as a possible D gene (5 bases). Germline values: CDR1 LGHDT, CDR2 YNNKEL (reference sequence). Trimming shortened V by 3 bases and J by 2 bases, and 16 bases separated the two germline ends. This CDR3 has 16 residues. Here the CDR3 DNA reads TGTGCCAGCAGCCAGCCCCTGCGGGGCGGCAACACTGAAGCTTTCTTT. Translation: CASSQPLRGGNTEAFF.

This clonotype was picked up many times. The chain employs TRBV27 and TRBJ1-6; D gene uncertain. With 8 bases removed from V and 10 bases from J, the gap between germline ends came to 18 bases. Germline CDR1 and CDR2: MNHEY and SMNVEV (reference sequence). The CDR3 has 14 amino acids. CDR3 coding DNA: TGTGCCAGCCGGGAGGGCGTCGGTAACTCACCCCTCCACTTT. Its translation: CASREGVGNSPLHF.

This clonotype has only a few counts. The V and J genes are TRBV20-1 and TRBJ2-7; TRBD1 or TRBD2 may be the D gene (6 bases each). The germline V gene has CDR1 DFQATT and CDR2 SNEGSKA (reference sequence). Trimming cost V 7 bases and J 0 bases, with 10 bases left between them. CDR3 length equals 12 residues. CDR3 DNA sequence: TGCAGTGTTAAGGGGGGCTCCTACGAGCAGTACTTC. It encodes CSVKGGSYEQYF.

The chain is built from TRBV2 and TRBJ2-3; D ambiguous. The CDR3 is made up of 15 amino acids. In germline, CDR1 is SNHLY, CDR2 FYNNEI. Trimming took 2 bases from V and 2 from J, leaving 11 bases between them. The CDR3 DNA reads TGTGCCAGCAGTGAACCGACTGGGGACACAGATACGCAGTATTTT. Its protein product is CASSEPTGDTDTQYF.

This clonotype has more than one count but fewer than ten. This chain connects TRBV29-1 to TRBJ2-7; D is ambiguous. The CDR3 consists of 12 residues. Germline CDR1 SQVTM, CDR2 ANQGSEA. V gave up 3 bases and J gave up 6 bases, with 12 bases separating them. The CDR3 DNA is TGCAGCGTTGAGGCAGCACATGGCGAGCAGTACTTC. This codes for CSVEAAHGEQYF.

This clonotype was observed at least ten times. The gene calls are TRBV24-1 and TRBJ1-5; 8 nucleotides agree with TRBD1. The CDR3 has 16 residues. The V gene end was trimmed by 3 bases and the J gene end by 3 bases; junction bases not matched to a gene: 6. CDR1 is KGHDR, CDR2 SFDVKD, per germline. CDR3 nucleotide sequence: TGTGCCACCAGTGATCCCAGGACAGGGAACAATCAGCCCCAGCATTTT. It is translated as CATSDPRTGNNQPQHF.

This clonotype was seen at least ten times. The chain joins TRBV5-1 to TRBJ2-1; possibly TRBD1 for D (5 bases). The CDR3 sequence is 16 residues long. Germline V gene sequence: CDR1 SGHRS, CDR2 YFSETQ. Trimming pared 0 bases from V and 1 base from J, leaving 11 bases between. CDR3 in amino acids: CASSLEARVSYNEQFF. DNA for the CDR3: TGCGCCAGCAGCTTGGAGGCCAGGGTATCCTACAATGAGCAGTTCTTC.

A word on this clonotype: Sequence at one end of the junction differs from germline and may be a read error. The genes are TRBV29-1 and TRBJ2-1, with 8 nucleotides matching TRBD2. Germline loops: CDR1 SQVTM, CDR2 ANQGSEA. CDR3 length: 15 residues. The CDR3 reads CSVDGRGGPGNVQFF. CDR3 DNA: TGCAGCGTTGACGGACGCGGGGGGCCAGGGAATGTGCAGTTCTTC.

The CDR3 nucleotides read TGTGCCAGCTCACCACTGGAAAGGGAAAAACTGTTTTTT. The encoded protein is CASSPLEREKLFF. The rearrangement uses TRBV18 and TRBJ1-4; D call uncertain. The CDR3 length is 13 residues. Germline lookup yields CDR1 KGHSH and CDR2 LQKENI. V lost 1 base, J lost 8 bases, and 8 bases lay in between.

This clonotype has ten or more counts. The chain joins TRBV27 to TRBJ1-6, with D possibly TRBD1 on 5 matching bases. Deletions cut 6 bases from V and 0 bases from J, with 9 bases between. Germline V gene sequence: CDR1 MNHEY, CDR2 SMNVEV (reference sequence). The CDR3 runs to 15 residues. In nucleotides, the CDR3 is TGTGCCAGCAGAAGACAGAGCTCCTATAATTCACCCCTCCACTTT. The encoded protein is CASRRQSSYNSPLHF.